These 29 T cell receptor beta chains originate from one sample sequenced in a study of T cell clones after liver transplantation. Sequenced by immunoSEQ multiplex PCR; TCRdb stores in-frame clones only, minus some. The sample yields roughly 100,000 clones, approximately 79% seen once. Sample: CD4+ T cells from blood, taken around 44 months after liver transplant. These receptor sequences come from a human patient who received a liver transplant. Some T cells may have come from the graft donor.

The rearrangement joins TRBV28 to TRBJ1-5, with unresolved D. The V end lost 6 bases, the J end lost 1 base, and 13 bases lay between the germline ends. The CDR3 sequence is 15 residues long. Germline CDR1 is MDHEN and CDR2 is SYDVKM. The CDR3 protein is CASSSPGVSNQPQHF. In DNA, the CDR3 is TGTGCCAGCAGCTCACCCGGGGTCAGCAATCAGCCCCAGCATTTT.

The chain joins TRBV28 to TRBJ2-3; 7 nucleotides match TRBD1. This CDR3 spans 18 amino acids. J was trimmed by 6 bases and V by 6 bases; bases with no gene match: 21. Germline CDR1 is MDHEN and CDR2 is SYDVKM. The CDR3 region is CASSPPVSGTEPRDTQYF. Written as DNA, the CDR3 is TGTGCCAGCAGCCCACCCGTATCCGGGACAGAGCCTCGGGATACGCAGTATTTT.

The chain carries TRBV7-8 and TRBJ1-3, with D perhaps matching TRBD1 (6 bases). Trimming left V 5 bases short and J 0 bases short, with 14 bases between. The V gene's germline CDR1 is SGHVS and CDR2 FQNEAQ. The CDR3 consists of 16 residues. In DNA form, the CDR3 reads TGTGCCAGCAGCGGACCGGGACACTTCTCTGGAAACACCATATATTTT. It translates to CASSGPGHFSGNTIYF.

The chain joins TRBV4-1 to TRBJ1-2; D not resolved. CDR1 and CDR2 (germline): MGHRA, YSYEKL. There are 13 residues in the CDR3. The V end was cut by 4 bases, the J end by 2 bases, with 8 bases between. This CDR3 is CASSRNSNYGYTF. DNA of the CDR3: TGCGCCAGCAGCCGGAACAGCAACTATGGCTACACCTTC.

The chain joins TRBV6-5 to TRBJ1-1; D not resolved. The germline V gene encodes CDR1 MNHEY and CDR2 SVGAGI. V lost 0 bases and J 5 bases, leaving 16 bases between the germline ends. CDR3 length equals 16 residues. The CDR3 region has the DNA TGTGCCAGCAGTTACTCGGGGAGGGTTCGGGCGACTGAAGCTTTCTTT. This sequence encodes CASSYSGRVRATEAFF.

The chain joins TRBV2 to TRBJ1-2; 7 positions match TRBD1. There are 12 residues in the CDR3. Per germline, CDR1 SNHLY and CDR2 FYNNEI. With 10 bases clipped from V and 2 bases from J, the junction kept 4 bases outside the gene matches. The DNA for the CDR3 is TGTGCCATAGGGACAGCCAACTATGGCTACACCTTC. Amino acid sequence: CAIGTANYGYTF.

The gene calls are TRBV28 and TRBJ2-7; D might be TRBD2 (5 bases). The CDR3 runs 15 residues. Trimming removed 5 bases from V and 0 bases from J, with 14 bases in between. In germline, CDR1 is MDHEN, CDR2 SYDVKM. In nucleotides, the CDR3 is TGTGCCAGCAGTCCCTCAGCGGTAAGCTCCTACGAGCAGTACTTC. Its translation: CASSPSAVSSYEQYF. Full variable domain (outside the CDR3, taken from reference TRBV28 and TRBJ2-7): DVKVTQSSRYLVKRTGEKVFLECVQDMDHENMFWYRQDPGLGLRLIYFSYDVKMKEKGDIPEGYSVSREKKERFSLILESASTNQTSMYLCASSPSAVSSYEQYFGPGTRLTVT.

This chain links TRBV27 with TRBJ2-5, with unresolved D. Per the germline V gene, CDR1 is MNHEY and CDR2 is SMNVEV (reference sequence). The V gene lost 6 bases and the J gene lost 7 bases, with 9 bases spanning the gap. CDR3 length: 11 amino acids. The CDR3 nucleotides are TGTGCCAGCAGGGCCCTAGGGACCCAGTACTTC. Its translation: CASRALGTQYF.

CDR3 loop: CASSYSGTGGADTQYF. The CDR3, as DNA: TGTGCCAGCAGTTACTCCGGGACAGGGGGCGCAGATACGCAGTATTTT. The rearrangement joins TRBV6-6 to TRBJ2-3, with 12 positions matching TRBD1. CDR1 and CDR2 from the germline V gene are MNHNY and SVGAGI (reference sequence). This CDR3 has 16 residues. V was pared by 0 bases and J by 4 bases, with 2 bases of the junction left unmatched.

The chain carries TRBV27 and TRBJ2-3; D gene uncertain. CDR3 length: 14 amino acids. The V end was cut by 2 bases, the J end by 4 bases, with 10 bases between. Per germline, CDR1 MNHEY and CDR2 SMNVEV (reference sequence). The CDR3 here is CASSLRDQSDTQYF. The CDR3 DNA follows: TGTGCCAGCAGTTTAAGAGATCAGTCAGATACGCAGTATTTT.

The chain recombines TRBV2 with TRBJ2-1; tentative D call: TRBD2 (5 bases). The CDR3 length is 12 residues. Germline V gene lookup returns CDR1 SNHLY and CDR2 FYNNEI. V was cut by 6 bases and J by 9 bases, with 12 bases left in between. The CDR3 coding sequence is TGTGCCAGCAGGTGGGCGGGTGGTGAGCAGTTCTTC. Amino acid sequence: CASRWAGGEQFF.

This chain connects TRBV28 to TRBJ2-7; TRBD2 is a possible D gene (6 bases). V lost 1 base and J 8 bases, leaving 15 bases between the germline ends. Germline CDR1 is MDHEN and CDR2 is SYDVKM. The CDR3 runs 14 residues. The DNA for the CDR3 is TGTGCCAGCAGTTTATCTTGGAGGGGCCATCAGCAGTACTTC. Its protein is CASSLSWRGHQQYF.

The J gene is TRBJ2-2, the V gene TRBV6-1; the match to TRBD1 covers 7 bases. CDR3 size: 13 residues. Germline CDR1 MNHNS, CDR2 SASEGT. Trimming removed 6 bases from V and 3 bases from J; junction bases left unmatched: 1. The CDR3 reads CASRGQYTGELFF. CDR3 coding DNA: TGTGCCAGCAGGGGACAGTACACCGGGGAGCTGTTTTTT.

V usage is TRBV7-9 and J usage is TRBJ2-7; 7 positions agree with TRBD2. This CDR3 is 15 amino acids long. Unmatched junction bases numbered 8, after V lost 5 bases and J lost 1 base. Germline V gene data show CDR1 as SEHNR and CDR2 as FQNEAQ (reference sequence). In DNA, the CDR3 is TGTGCCAGCAGCCGAAACCTGGGGGGGTCCTACGAGCAGTACTTC. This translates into CASSRNLGGSYEQYF.

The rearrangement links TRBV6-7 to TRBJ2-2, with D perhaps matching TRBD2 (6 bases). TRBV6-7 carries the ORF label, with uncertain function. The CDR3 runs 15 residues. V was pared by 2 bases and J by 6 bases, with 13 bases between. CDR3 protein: CASSYANASAGELFF. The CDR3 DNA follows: TGTGCCAGCAGTTACGCGAACGCTAGCGCCGGGGAGCTGTTTTTT.

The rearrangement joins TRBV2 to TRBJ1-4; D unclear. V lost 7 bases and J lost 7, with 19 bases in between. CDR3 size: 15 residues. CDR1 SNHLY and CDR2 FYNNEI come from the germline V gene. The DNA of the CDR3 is TGTGCCAGCATTAGGAGTGCAGGCGGTACTGAAAAACTGTTTTTT. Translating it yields CASIRSAGGTEKLFF.

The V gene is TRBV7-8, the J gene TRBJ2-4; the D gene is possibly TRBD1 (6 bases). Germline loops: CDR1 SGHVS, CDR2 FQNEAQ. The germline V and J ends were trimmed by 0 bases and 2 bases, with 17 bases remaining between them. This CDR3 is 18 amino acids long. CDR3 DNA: TGTGCCAGCAGCTTAGCGGAACAGGGTGGGCTAACCAAAAACATTCAGTACTTC. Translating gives CASSLAEQGGLTKNIQYF.

The CDR3 loop is CASSLEAEWETQYF. The CDR3 region has the DNA TGCGCCAGCAGCTTGGAGGCAGAATGGGAGACCCAGTACTTC. The chain employs TRBV5-1 and TRBJ2-5; unclear D gene. Trimming removed 0 bases from V and 5 bases from J, with 11 bases in between. Germline values: CDR1 SGHRS, CDR2 YFSETQ. This CDR3 has 14 amino acids.

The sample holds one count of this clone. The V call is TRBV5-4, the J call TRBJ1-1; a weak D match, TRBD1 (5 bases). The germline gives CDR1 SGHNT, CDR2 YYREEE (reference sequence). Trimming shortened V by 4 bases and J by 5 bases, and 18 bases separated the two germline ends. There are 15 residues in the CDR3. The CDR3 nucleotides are TGTGCCAGCAGCCCCACTGGGGGAGGAATTACTGAAGCTTTCTTT. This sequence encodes CASSPTGGGITEAFF.

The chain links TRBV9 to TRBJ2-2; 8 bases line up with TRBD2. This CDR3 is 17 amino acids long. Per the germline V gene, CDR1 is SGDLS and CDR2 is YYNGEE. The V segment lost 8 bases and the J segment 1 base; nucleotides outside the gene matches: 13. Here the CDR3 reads CASGQSGRPLNTGELFF. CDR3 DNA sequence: TGTGCCAGTGGGCAGAGCGGGAGACCCCTGAACACCGGGGAGCTGTTTTTT. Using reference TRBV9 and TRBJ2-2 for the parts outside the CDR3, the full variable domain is DSGVTQTPKHLITATGQRVTLRCSPRSGDLSVYWYQQSLDQGLQFLIQYYNGEERAKGNILERFSAQQFPDLHSELNLSSLELGDSALYFCASGQSGRPLNTGELFFGEGSRLTVL.

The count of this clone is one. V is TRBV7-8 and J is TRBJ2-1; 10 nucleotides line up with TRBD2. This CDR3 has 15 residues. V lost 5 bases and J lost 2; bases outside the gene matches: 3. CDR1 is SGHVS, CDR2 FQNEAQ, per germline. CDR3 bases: TGTGCCAGCAGCCCTAGCGGGAGAACCTACAATGAGCAGTTCTTC. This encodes CASSPSGRTYNEQFF.

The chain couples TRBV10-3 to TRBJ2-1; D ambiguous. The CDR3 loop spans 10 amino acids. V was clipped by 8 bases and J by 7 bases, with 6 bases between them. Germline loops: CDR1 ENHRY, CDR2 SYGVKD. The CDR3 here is CAIGLNEQFF. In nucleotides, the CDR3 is TGTGCCATCGGTTTAAATGAGCAGTTCTTC.

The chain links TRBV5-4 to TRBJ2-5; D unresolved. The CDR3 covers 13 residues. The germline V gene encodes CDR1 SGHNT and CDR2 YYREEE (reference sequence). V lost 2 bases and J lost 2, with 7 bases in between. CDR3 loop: CASSFGFQETQYF. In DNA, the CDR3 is TGTGCCAGCAGCTTCGGCTTTCAAGAGACCCAGTACTTC.

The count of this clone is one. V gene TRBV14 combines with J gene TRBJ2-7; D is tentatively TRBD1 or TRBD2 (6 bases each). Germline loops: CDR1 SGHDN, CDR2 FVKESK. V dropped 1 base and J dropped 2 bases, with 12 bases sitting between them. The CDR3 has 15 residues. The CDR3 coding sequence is TGTGCCAGCAGCCAAGGGCGAGGGGGGACCTACGAGCAGTACTTC. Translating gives CASSQGRGGTYEQYF. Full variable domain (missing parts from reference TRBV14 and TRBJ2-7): EAGVTQFPSHSVIEKGQTVTLRCDPISGHDNLYWYRRVMGKEIKFLLHFVKESKQDESGMPNNRFLAERTGGTYSTLKVQPAELEDSGVYFCASSQGRGGTYEQYFGPGTRLTVT.

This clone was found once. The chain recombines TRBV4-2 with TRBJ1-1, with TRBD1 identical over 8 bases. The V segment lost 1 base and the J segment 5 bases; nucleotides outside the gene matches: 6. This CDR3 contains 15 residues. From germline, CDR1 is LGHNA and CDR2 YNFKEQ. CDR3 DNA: TGTGCCAGCAGCCAAGTGGACAGGGTGGGGACTGAAGCTTTCTTT. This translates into CASSQVDRVGTEAFF.

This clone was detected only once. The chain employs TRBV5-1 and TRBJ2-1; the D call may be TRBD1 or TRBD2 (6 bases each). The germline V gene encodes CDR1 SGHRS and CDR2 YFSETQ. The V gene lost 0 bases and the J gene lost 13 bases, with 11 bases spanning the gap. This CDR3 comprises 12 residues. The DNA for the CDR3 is TGCGCCAGCAGCTTGGACGGGGGCGGTCAGTTCTTC. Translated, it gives CASSLDGGGQFF.

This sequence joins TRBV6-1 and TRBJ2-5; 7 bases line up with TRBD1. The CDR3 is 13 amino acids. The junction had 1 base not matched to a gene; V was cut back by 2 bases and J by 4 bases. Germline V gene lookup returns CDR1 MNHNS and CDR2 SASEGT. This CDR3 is CASSERGRETQYF. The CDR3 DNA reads TGTGCCAGCAGTGAAAGGGGGCGAGAGACCCAGTACTTC.

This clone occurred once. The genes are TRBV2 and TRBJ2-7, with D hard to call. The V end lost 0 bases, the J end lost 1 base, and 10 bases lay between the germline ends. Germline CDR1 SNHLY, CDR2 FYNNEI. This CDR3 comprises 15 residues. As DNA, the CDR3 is TGTGCCAGCAGTGAAGCGGAGAGGAATTCCTACGAGCAGTACTTC. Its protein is CASSEAERNSYEQYF.

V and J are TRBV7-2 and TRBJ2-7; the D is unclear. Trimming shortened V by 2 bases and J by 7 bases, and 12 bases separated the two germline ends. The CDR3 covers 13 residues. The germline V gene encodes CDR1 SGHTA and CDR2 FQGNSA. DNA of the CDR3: TGTGCCAGCAGCTTACCGTTCGAAGGTGAGCAGTACTTC. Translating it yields CASSLPFEGEQYF.